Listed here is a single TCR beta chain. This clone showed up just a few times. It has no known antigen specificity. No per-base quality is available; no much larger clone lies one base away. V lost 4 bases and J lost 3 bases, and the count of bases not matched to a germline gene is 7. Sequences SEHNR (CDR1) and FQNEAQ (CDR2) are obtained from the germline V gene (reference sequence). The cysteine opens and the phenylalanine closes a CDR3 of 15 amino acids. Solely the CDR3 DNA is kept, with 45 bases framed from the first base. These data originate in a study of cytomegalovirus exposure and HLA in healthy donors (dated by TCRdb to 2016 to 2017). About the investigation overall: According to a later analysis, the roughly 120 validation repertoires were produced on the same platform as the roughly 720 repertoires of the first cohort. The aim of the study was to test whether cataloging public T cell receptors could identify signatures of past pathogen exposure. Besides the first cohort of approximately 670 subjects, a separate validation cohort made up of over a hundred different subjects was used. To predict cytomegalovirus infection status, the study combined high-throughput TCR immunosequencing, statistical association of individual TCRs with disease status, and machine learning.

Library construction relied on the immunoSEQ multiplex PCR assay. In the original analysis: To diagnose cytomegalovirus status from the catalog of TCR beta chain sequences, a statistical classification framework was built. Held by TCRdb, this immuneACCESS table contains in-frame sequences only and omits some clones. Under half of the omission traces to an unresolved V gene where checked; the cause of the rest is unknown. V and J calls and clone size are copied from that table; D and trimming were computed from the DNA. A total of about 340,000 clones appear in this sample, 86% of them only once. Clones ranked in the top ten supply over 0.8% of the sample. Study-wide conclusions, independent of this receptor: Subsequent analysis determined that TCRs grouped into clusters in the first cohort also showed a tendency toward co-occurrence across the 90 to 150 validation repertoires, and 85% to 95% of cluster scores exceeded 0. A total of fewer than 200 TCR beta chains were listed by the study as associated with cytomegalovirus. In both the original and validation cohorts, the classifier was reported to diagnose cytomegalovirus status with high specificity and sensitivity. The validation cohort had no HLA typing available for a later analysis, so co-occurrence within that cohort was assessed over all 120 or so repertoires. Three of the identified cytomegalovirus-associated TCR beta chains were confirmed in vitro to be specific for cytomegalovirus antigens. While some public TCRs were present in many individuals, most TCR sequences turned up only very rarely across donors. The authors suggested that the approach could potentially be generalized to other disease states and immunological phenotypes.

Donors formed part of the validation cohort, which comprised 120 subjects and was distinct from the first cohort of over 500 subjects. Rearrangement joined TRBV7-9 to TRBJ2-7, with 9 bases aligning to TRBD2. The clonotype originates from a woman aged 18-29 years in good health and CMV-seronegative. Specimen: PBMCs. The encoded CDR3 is CASSSLVAGDYEQYF. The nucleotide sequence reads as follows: TGTGCCAGCAGCTCTCTCGTAGCGGGGGACTACGAGCAGTACTTC.